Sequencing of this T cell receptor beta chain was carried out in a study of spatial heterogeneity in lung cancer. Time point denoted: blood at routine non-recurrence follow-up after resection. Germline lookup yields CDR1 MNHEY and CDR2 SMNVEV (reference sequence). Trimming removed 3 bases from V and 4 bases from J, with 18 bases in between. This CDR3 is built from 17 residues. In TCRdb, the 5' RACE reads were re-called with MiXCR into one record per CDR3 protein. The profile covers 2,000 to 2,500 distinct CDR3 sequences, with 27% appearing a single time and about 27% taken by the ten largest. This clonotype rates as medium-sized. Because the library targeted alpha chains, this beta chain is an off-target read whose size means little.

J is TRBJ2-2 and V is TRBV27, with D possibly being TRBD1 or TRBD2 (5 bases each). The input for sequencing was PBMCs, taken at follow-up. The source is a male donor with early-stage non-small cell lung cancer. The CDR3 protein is CASSFLGSPGLTGELFF. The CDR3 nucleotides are TGTGCCAGCAGTTTTCTTGGGTCCCCGGGGCTCACCGGGGAGCTGTTTTTT.